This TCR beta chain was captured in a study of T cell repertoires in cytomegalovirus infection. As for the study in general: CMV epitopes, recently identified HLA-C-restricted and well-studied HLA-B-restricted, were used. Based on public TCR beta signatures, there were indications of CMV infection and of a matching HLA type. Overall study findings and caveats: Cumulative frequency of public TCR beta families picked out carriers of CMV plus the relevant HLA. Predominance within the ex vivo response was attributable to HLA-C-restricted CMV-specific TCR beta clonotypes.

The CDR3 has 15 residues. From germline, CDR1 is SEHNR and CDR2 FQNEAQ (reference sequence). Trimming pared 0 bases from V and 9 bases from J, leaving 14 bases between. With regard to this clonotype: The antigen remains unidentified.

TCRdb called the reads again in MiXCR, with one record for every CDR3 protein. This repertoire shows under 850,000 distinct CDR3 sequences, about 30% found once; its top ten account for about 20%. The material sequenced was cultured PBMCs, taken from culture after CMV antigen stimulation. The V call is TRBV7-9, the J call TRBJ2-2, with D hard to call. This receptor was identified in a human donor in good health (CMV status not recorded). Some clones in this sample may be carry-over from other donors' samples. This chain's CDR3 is CASSLAGLEVWELFF. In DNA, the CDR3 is TGTGCCAGCAGCTTAGCCGGGCTCGAGGTATGGGAGCTGTTTTTT.